This passage covers 14 T cell receptor beta chains from one sample sequenced in a study of T cell changes during pregnancy in multiple sclerosis. Some clones are missing from TCRdb's copy, which holds only in-frame ones; the method was immunoSEQ multiplex PCR. The sample contains tens of thousands of clones, around 95% of which appear only once. The sequences come from CD8+ T cells from peripheral blood mononuclear cells, collected after pregnancy. These receptor sequences come from a female donor with multiple sclerosis, enrolled in a pregnancy study.

V is TRBV9 and J is TRBJ2-2; D unclear. V lost 7 bases and J lost 2, with 18 bases in between. The CDR3 has 16 amino acids. Germline lookup yields CDR1 SGDLS and CDR2 YYNGEE. CDR3 DNA: TGTGCCAGCGACATGAGACCTGTAAGCAACACCGGGGAGCTGTTTTTT. Its protein is CASDMRPVSNTGELFF.

V is TRBV2 and J is TRBJ2-1; 9 nucleotides line up with TRBD1. From germline, CDR1 is SNHLY and CDR2 FYNNEI. The junction had 9 bases not matched to a gene; V was cut back by 5 bases and J by 4 bases. This CDR3 has 16 residues. CDR3 amino acids: CASSRGTGPTYNEQFF. CDR3 nucleotide sequence: TGTGCCAGCAGTCGAGGGACAGGGCCCACGTACAATGAGCAGTTCTTC.

The chain uses TRBV15 and TRBJ2-7, with TRBD1 matching 9 bases. The CDR3 loop spans 14 amino acids. V lost 5 bases, J lost 4 bases, and 6 bases stayed unmatched. The germline CDR1 and CDR2 sequences are LNHNV and YYDKDF (reference sequence). The CDR3 loop reads CATSPRDRVYEQYF. In nucleotides, the CDR3 is TGTGCCACCAGCCCTCGGGACAGGGTTTACGAGCAGTACTTC.

The rearrangement joins TRBV9 to TRBJ2-7, with D possibly being TRBD2 (5 bases). Germline CDR1 and CDR2: SGDLS and YYNGEE. The CDR3 spans 14 residues. Trimming took 3 bases from V and 3 from J, leaving 13 bases between them. The CDR3 region has the DNA TGTGCCAGCAGCGCTAGAGAGGGCGGCTACGAGCAGTACTTC. This encodes CASSAREGGYEQYF. The complete variable domain, with remaining parts taken from reference TRBV9 and TRBJ2-7, reads DSGVTQTPKHLITATGQRVTLRCSPRSGDLSVYWYQQSLDQGLQFLIQYYNGEERAKGNILERFSAQQFPDLHSELNLSSLELGDSALYFCASSAREGGYEQYFGPGTRLTVT.

The chain is built from TRBV7-6 and TRBJ2-2; 9 bases line up with TRBD2. Germline V gene lookup returns CDR1 SGHVS and CDR2 FNYEAQ. This CDR3 comprises 15 residues. After removal of 7 bases from V and 5 bases from J, the junction contained 8 bases not matched to a gene. This CDR3 reads CASMLVAGETGELFF. The CDR3 DNA is TGTGCCAGCATGCTCGTAGCGGGAGAGACCGGGGAGCTGTTTTTT.

This clone was recorded a few times. The DNA of the CDR3 is TGTGCCAGCAGCGGGACAGTGAACACTGAAGCTTTCTTT. Protein sequence: CASSGTVNTEAFF. The chain employs TRBV5-4 and TRBJ1-1; 7 positions match TRBD1. CDR1 and CDR2 (germline): SGHNT, YYREEE (reference sequence). V lost 4 bases, J lost 0 bases, and 0 bases stayed unmatched. The CDR3 length is 13 residues.

V is TRBV15 and J is TRBJ1-4; 8 bases agree with TRBD1. The V and J ends lost 8 bases and 8 bases, in that order; junction bases with no gene match: 10. The CDR3 sequence is 14 residues long. Germline V gene data show CDR1 as LNHNV and CDR2 as YYDKDF (reference sequence). The CDR3 loop is CATSDRVFSEKLFF. The CDR3, as DNA: TGTGCCACCTCGGACAGGGTATTTAGCGAAAAACTGTTTTTT.

As concerns this clone: One end of the junction does not line up with germline, which may come from a read error. In DNA, the CDR3 is TGTGCCAGCAACCCTTTCGGGACAGGGGTCTCCGACGAGCAGTACTTC. Protein sequence: CASNPFGTGVSDEQYF. The J gene is TRBJ2-7, the V gene TRBV5-4; TRBD1 matches at 10 bases. The germline gives CDR1 SGHNT, CDR2 YYREEE (reference sequence). The CDR3 is 16 residues long. The variable domain in full, completed from reference TRBV5-4 and TRBJ2-7, reads ETGVTQSPTHLIKTRGQQVTLRCSSQSGHNTVSWYQQALGQGPQFIFQYYREEENGRGNFPPRFSGLQFPNYSSELNVNALELDDSALYLCASNPFGTGVSDEQYFGPGTRLTVT.

This sequence joins TRBV9 and TRBJ2-7, with 10 bases identical to TRBD2. Trimming took 1 base from V and 6 from J; bases not matched to a gene: 7. This CDR3 region has 15 residues. The V gene's germline CDR1 is SGDLS and CDR2 YYNGEE. This chain's CDR3 is CASSVFGLAEGEQYF. The CDR3 nucleotides read TGTGCCAGCAGCGTATTCGGACTAGCGGAGGGCGAGCAGTACTTC.

The genes are TRBV28 and TRBJ1-3; no reliable D call. V was clipped by 6 bases and J by 0 bases, with 9 bases between them. This CDR3 region has 14 residues. CDR1 and CDR2 (germline): MDHEN, SYDVKM. The CDR3 nucleotides are TGTGCCAGCAGCTCGACTAGCTCTGGAAACACCATATATTTT. Its protein is CASSSTSSGNTIYF.

V is TRBV2 and J is TRBJ2-7, with 7 bases identical to TRBD1. The J segment lost 4 bases and the V segment lost 9 bases, leaving 3 bases of the junction unmatched. The CDR3 sequence is 11 residues long. Looked up from germline, CDR1 is SNHLY and CDR2 is FYNNEI. The CDR3 spells CASVRGYEQYF. DNA for the CDR3: TGTGCCAGTGTCAGGGGGTACGAGCAGTACTTC.

Only one count was recorded for this clone. This sequence joins TRBV9 and TRBJ1-3; D is possibly TRBD1 (6 bases). Looked up from germline, CDR1 is SGDLS and CDR2 is YYNGEE. With 4 bases removed from V and 3 bases from J, the gap between germline ends came to 14 bases. The CDR3 is 15 residues long. CDR3 nucleotides: TGTGCCAGCAGCCCCGGCGGGGGCGGTGGAAACACCATATATTTT. Amino acids: CASSPGGGGGNTIYF.

The J gene is TRBJ2-7, the V gene TRBV4-1; TRBD1 aligns across 7 bases. V trimming: 1 base; J trimming: 0 bases; junction bases outside the gene matches: 3. The CDR3 is 15 amino acids. Per germline, CDR1 MGHRA and CDR2 YSYEKL. The CDR3 loop is CASSQVGGASYEQYF. The DNA of the CDR3 is TGCGCCAGCAGCCAAGTAGGGGGCGCCTCCTACGAGCAGTACTTC.

The chain is built from TRBV28 and TRBJ1-2; the D is unclear. CDR1 is MDHEN, CDR2 SYDVKM, per germline. The CDR3 extends over 15 amino acids. Trimming stripped 2 bases from V and 8 bases from J, with 18 bases between. CDR3 protein: CASSLISEGPFGYTF. CDR3 coding DNA: TGTGCCAGCAGTTTAATATCGGAGGGCCCGTTCGGCTACACCTTC.